This T cell receptor beta chain was retrieved from a study of brain T cells in children with intractable seizures. Study-wide findings and caveats: Only CDR3 sequence similarity suggested viral specificity, without known HCMV serostatus. Absence of clones before surgery may stem from lower sequencing depth.

Surgery cases with the highest brain T cell transcript signatures were chosen for sequencing. Patients received at least one anti-epileptic drug before surgery. As regards this clone: Antigen unknown.

TCRdb's table, derived via immunoSEQ multiplex PCR, lists solely in-frame clones and lacks some. The profile shows about 630 clones, about 83% of them singletons. The source was resected brain tissue, collected at surgery. The sequence was obtained from a boy aged 5-17 years with tuberous sclerosis and intractable seizures.

DNA for the CDR3: TGCGCCAGCAGCTTGGATGGGCTAGCGGGTGGGGAGCAGTACTTC. Its translation: CASSLDGLAGGEQYF. J is TRBJ2-7 and V is TRBV5-1; 8 nucleotides match TRBD2. Unmatched junction bases numbered 9, after V lost 0 bases and J lost 7 bases. CDR3 size: 15 residues. Germline V gene data show CDR1 as SGHRS and CDR2 as YFSETQ.